Listed here are 19 T cell receptor beta chains from one sample, sequenced in a study of CD8 T cells in ankylosing spondylitis. A single record per CDR3 protein comes from TCRdb applying MiXCR to the 5' RACE reads. The table records 200,000 to 300,000 distinct CDR3 sequences, under 12% of them present only once. Sequencing used blood, either unsorted or a sorted T cell fraction (not recorded which). The receptors come from a male donor with ankylosing spondylitis or in good health (not recorded which).

This clonotype has at least ten counts. CDR3 DNA sequence: TGTGCCAGCAGTCTGGACAGTGGTTATGGGAACACTGAAGCTTTCTTT. Protein sequence: CASSLDSGYGNTEAFF. This chain connects TRBV12-3 or TRBV12-4 to TRBJ1-1; D is possibly TRBD1 (6 bases). This CDR3 is built from 16 residues. Trimming removed 5 bases at V and 1 base at J, with 17 bases between.

This clonotype was seen many times. The rearrangement uses TRBV20-1 and TRBJ1-5; the D is unclear. Trimming pared 3 bases from V and 4 bases from J, leaving 13 bases between. The CDR3 covers 14 residues. The germline V gene has CDR1 DFQATT and CDR2 SNEGSKA (reference sequence). This chain's CDR3 is CSARFPGGNQPQHF. The CDR3 nucleotides read TGCAGTGCTAGGTTCCCCGGAGGGAATCAGCCCCAGCATTTT.

This clonotype was recorded a few times. The chain is built from TRBV21-1 and TRBJ2-4. TRBV21-1 corresponds to a pseudogene. The CDR3 spans 17 residues. DNA for the CDR3: TGTGCCAGCAGTCACGGTACTGGACCCCTAGACAAAAACATTCAGTACTTC. This sequence encodes CASSHGTGPLDKNIQYF.

The table lists this clonotype with a few counts. The chain joins TRBV4-1 to TRBJ1-4; D call uncertain. CDR1 and CDR2 from the germline V gene are MGHRA and YSYEKL. Trimming took 0 bases from V and 0 from J, leaving 8 bases between them. The CDR3 loop spans 16 amino acids. This CDR3 is CASSQEAPATNEKLFF. CDR3 coding DNA: TGCGCCAGCAGCCAAGAGGCCCCTGCAACTAATGAAAAACTGTTTTTT.

The sample holds many counts of this clonotype. The chain recombines TRBV7-2 with TRBJ2-3; 7 bases fit TRBD1. The CDR3 covers 15 residues. The J segment lost 4 bases and the V segment lost 3 bases, leaving 7 bases of the junction unmatched. Germline V gene data show CDR1 as SGHTA and CDR2 as FQGNSA. CDR3 coding DNA: TGTGCCAGCAGCTTCTACAGGGGTCCCGCAGATACGCAGTATTTT. It yields the protein CASSFYRGPADTQYF.

This clonotype was seen many times. The rearrangement links TRBV29-1 to TRBJ2-2; TRBD1 matches at 9 bases. Trimming cost V 2 bases and J 6 bases; bases outside gene matches: 1. The CDR3 contains 13 residues. CDR1 and CDR2 from the germline V gene are SQVTM and ANQGSEA. For the CDR3, the DNA is TGCAGCGTTGAATACAGGGGGCCCGGGGAGCTGTTTTTT. This gives the protein CSVEYRGPGELFF.

In its sample, this clonotype was seen many times. This chain uses TRBV29-1 with TRBJ1-1; D gene uncertain. V shed 7 bases and J shed 4 bases, with 22 bases lying between them. Germline assignment: CDR1 SQVTM and CDR2 ANQGSEA. The length of the CDR3 is 15 residues. This chain's CDR3 is CSATPRTPGGTEAFF. As DNA, the CDR3 is TGCAGCGCTACTCCCCGGACCCCGGGAGGCACTGAAGCTTTCTTT.

This clonotype has a count of ten or more. The chain couples TRBV20-1 to TRBJ2-3; D might be TRBD1 or TRBD2, each matching 6 bases. CDR3 size: 15 residues. The germline V gene has CDR1 DFQATT and CDR2 SNEGSKA (reference sequence). With 0 bases removed from V and 4 bases from J, the gap between germline ends came to 14 bases. In DNA, the CDR3 is TGCAGTGCTAGAGATAGTGGGGGGCCCTCAGATACGCAGTATTTT. Translating it yields CSARDSGGPSDTQYF.

Ten or more counts support this clonotype. CDR3 amino acids: CSVAIGTGNTIYF. The CDR3 nucleotides read TGCAGCGTTGCCATCGGCACTGGAAACACCATATATTTT. This chain uses TRBV29-1 with TRBJ1-3; D unclear. V was pared by 4 bases and J by 2 bases, with 9 bases between. Per germline, CDR1 SQVTM and CDR2 ANQGSEA. The CDR3 sequence is 13 residues long.

This clonotype was seen ten or more times. This sequence joins TRBV5-1 and TRBJ2-7; D perhaps matches TRBD1 (5 bases). With 1 base removed from V and 6 bases from J, the gap between germline ends came to 11 bases. This CDR3 has 13 residues. Germline V gives CDR1 SGHRS, CDR2 YFSETQ. CDR3 coding DNA: TGCGCCAGCAGCTTGTGGCAGGGCGGCGAGCAGTACTTC. It yields the protein CASSLWQGGEQYF.

This clonotype was counted many times. The gene calls are TRBV7-6 and TRBJ1-1; D is perhaps TRBD1 (6 bases). V lost 2 bases, J lost 1 base, and 11 bases lay in between. The CDR3 contains 15 residues. CDR1 SGHVS and CDR2 FNYEAQ come from the germline V gene. The CDR3 sequence is CASSLTTTGNTEAFF. For the CDR3, the DNA is TGTGCCAGCAGCTTAACTACGACAGGGAACACTGAAGCTTTCTTT.

There are a few counts of this clonotype. V usage is TRBV7-7 and J usage is TRBJ1-1; a possible D gene is TRBD1 (6 bases). Trimming stripped 5 bases from V and 0 bases from J, with 7 bases between. The CDR3 loop spans 13 amino acids. Germline lookup yields CDR1 SSHAT and CDR2 FNYEAQ (reference sequence). In nucleotides, the CDR3 is TGTGCCAGCAGCCGGGACATGAACACTGAAGCTTTCTTT. This codes for CASSRDMNTEAFF.

As regards this clonotype: A much more abundant neighbour one base away suggests this may be a read error. The missing conserved phenylalanine or tryptophan at the end of this CDR3 makes a read error likely. The V gene is TRBV20-1, the J gene TRBJ1-2; 11 bases line up with TRBD1. The J segment lost 5 bases and the V segment lost 5 bases, leaving 4 bases of the junction unmatched. The CDR3 runs 13 residues. Per the germline V gene, CDR1 is DFQATT and CDR2 is SNEGSKA (reference sequence). This chain's CDR3 is CSALGTGGYGYTI. In DNA, the CDR3 is TGCAGTGCTCTCGGGACAGGGGGATATGGCTACACCATC.

This clonotype was seen repeatedly, ten times or more. The V and J genes are TRBV20-1 and TRBJ2-5, with a tentative D call TRBD2 (5 bases). Germline V lookup: CDR1 DFQATT, CDR2 SNEGSKA (reference sequence). V lost 0 bases to trimming and J lost 5 bases, with 13 bases between them. CDR3 length: 14 residues. CDR3 nucleotides: TGCAGTGCTAGAGATTCGGCGGGTTGGGAGACCCAGTACTTC. The encoded protein is CSARDSAGWETQYF.

This clonotype was recorded many times. This chain joins TRBV2 and TRBJ2-5; the D call may be TRBD1 or TRBD2 (5 bases each). Trimming stripped 4 bases from V and 2 bases from J, with 8 bases between. The CDR3 contains 13 residues. Germline values: CDR1 SNHLY, CDR2 FYNNEI. CDR3 DNA sequence: TGTGCCAGCAGTGTGGGACGGCAAGAGACCCAGTACTTC. It yields the protein CASSVGRQETQYF.

The table lists this clonotype with many counts. The CDR3 is CASSFSGASTDTQYF. The CDR3 DNA reads TGCGCCAGCAGCTTTAGCGGGGCCAGCACAGATACGCAGTATTTT. The rearrangement uses TRBV5-1 and TRBJ2-3; 8 bases agree with TRBD2. CDR3 length: 15 amino acids. V lost 2 bases and J lost 0; bases outside the gene matches: 2. CDR1 SGHRS and CDR2 YFSETQ come from the germline V gene.

This clonotype occurred a few times. The J gene is TRBJ2-5, the V gene TRBV20-1; 8 bases match TRBD1. Germline V gives CDR1 DFQATT, CDR2 SNEGSKA (reference sequence). This CDR3 spans 18 amino acids. Unmatched junction bases numbered 20, after V lost 1 base and J lost 7 bases. CDR3 nucleotides: TGCAGTGCTAGAGTTAGGACAGGGTTTGAGGGAACTAAGGGGACCCAGTACTTC. The encoded protein is CSARVRTGFEGTKGTQYF.

As regards this clonotype: This could be a read error, since a much larger clone is one nucleotide away. The chain couples TRBV7-2 to TRBJ2-5; D remains unclear. Germline CDR1 and CDR2: SGHTA and FQGNSA. CDR3 length equals 14 residues. This CDR3 reads CANSFVDYQETQYF. In DNA, the CDR3 is TGTGCCAACAGCTTTGTAGACTACCAAGAGACCCAGTACTTC.

This clonotype was counted at least ten times. This CDR3 is CATSRDLAEGGDEQFF. The DNA for the CDR3 is TGTGCCACCAGCAGAGATCTGGCAGAGGGGGGCGATGAGCAGTTCTTC. The chain links TRBV15 to TRBJ2-1; D could derive from TRBD1 or TRBD2 (6 bases each). CDR1 and CDR2 from the germline V gene are LNHNV and YYDKDF (reference sequence). This CDR3 has 16 residues. V lost 0 bases to trimming and J lost 8 bases, with 17 bases between them.